This T cell receptor (beta chain) was observed in a study of Ad26.COV2.S vaccination and SARS-CoV-2 variants. Study-wide context: Intramuscularly, Ad26.COV2.S was given either once or twice, 56 days apart.

The CDR3 has 14 amino acids. Germline V gene data show CDR1 as SGHTA and CDR2 as FQGTGA. Trimming cost V 6 bases and J 1 base, with 12 bases left between them. TCRdb keeps only in-frame clones here, not all; method: immunoSEQ multiplex PCR. The sample holds hundreds of thousands of clones, around 89% seen once. Note on this clone: Its antigen is unknown.

Findings and caveats of the study: Following vaccination, spike-specific CD8+ and CD4+ T cell responses reportedly exhibited substantial breadth. There was a possibility that the TCR breadth and depth analyses underestimated total T cell responses.

Treatment reported: approximately 18 received Ad26.COV2.S at low or high dose, single or two shots; about 5 received placebo; per-sample allocation not given. Repertoires come from day 63 after the first vaccine or placebo injection. Expressing Wuhan-strain SARS-CoV-2 spike, an Ad26 vector served as the vaccine. The input for sequencing was peripheral blood, taken in a trial of Ad26.COV2.S vaccine versus placebo. V gene TRBV7-3 combines with J gene TRBJ1-1, with D possibly matching TRBD1 (6 bases). The origin of this receptor is a person between 18 and 65 years old who received the Ad26.COV2.S COVID-19 vaccine or a placebo. The CDR3: CASRPGTPNTEAFF. CDR3 nucleotides: TGTGCCAGCAGGCCCGGGACACCGAACACTGAAGCTTTCTTT.